The sequence of this T cell receptor (beta chain) was determined in a study of T cell changes during pregnancy in multiple sclerosis. CDR1 is MNHNS and CDR2 is SASEGT in the germline V gene. The CDR3 runs to 15 residues. V was cut by 0 bases and J by 4 bases, with 12 bases left in between. Using immunoSEQ multiplex PCR, the repertoire was profiled, and TCRdb retains in-frame clones only, with some absent. This sample yields around 100,000 clones, of which about nine tenths are seen a single time; less than 2% belongs to the top ten. The origin of this receptor is a female donor with multiple sclerosis, enrolled in a pregnancy study. Sequences were derived from peripheral blood, sampled after pregnancy. The chain joins TRBV6-1 to TRBJ1-2, with D possibly being TRBD1 (5 bases). The CDR3 DNA reads TGTGCCAGCAGTGAAGCGCAGGGCTTGGGCTATGGCTACACCTTC. Amino acids: CASSEAQGLGYGYTF.